The 8 T cell receptor beta chains in this list originate from one sample, sequenced in a study of early T cells in non-severe SARS-CoV-2 infection (dated by TCRdb to 2020 to 2022). To prepare the library, 5' RACE was applied. The reads were generated on a NextSeq 500. TCRdb reworked the public reads: Q25 trimming with fastp, MiXCR clone assembly, productive beta chains retained. Rows are unified per CDR3 protein, each entry keeping the most common DNA and genes. The sample profile shows nearly 95,000 distinct CDR3 sequences; approximately 17% of them were found once. About 5% of the sample is held by the ten biggest clonotypes. The sample here was whole blood, taken at baseline. The source is an adult who was a healthcare worker with PCR-confirmed SARS-CoV-2 infection or an uninfected control (not recorded which).

The chain has TRBV12-3 or TRBV12-4 and TRBJ1-6, with D tentatively TRBD1 (5 bases). V was trimmed by 5 bases and J by 7 bases, leaving 15 bases between them. The CDR3 sequence is 15 residues long. The CDR3 DNA follows: TGTGCCAGCAGTCCCGGGACGAAGCCGAATTCACCCCTCCACTTT. Translating it yields CASSPGTKPNSPLHF.

The chain recombines TRBV5-8 with TRBJ1-2; D ambiguous. CDR1 and CDR2 from the germline V gene are SGHTS and YDEGEE. This CDR3 has 15 amino acids. The V and J ends lost 0 bases and 2 bases respectively, with 11 bases between them. The CDR3 region is CASSLVREINYGYTF. Here the CDR3 DNA reads TGTGCCAGCAGCTTGGTTCGGGAGATAAACTATGGCTACACCTTC.

This clonotype was recorded a few times. The chain couples TRBV6-2 or TRBV6-3 to TRBJ2-7; 9 bases map to TRBD1. This CDR3 spans 12 amino acids. Germline V gene sequence: CDR1 MNHEY, CDR2 SVGEGT. V shed 8 bases and J 4 bases; nucleotides not matched to a gene: 3. The CDR3 is CASADRGYEQYF. Here the CDR3 DNA reads TGTGCCAGCGCGGACAGGGGTTACGAGCAGTACTTC.

The count of this clonotype is one. The V and J genes are TRBV6-5 and TRBJ1-6; D call uncertain. V was pared by 6 bases and J by 6 bases, with 12 bases between. Germline V CDR1 and CDR2: MNHEY, SVGAGI. The CDR3 contains 14 residues. The CDR3 DNA is TGTGCCAGCAGGACGCAGAACCTTAATTCACCCCTCCACTTT. Translating it yields CASRTQNLNSPLHF.

The chain links TRBV5-1 to TRBJ2-7; possibly TRBD2 for D (6 bases). Germline CDR1 SGHRS, CDR2 YFSETQ. V dropped 4 bases and J dropped 1 base, with 21 bases sitting between them. This CDR3 is 17 amino acids long. Here the CDR3 DNA reads TGCGCCAGCAGCGTAGGCTACCACGGGAGAAGGTCCTACGAGCAGTACTTC. It specifies CASSVGYHGRRSYEQYF.

The gene calls are TRBV5-1 and TRBJ2-4; D might be TRBD2 (5 bases). Germline V gene sequence: CDR1 SGHRS, CDR2 YFSETQ. V was pared by 4 bases and J by 5 bases, with 13 bases between. The length of the CDR3 is 14 residues. CDR3 residues: CASSTGPGENIQYF. The CDR3 DNA sequence: TGCGCCAGCAGCACCGGGCCCGGGGAAAACATTCAGTACTTC. The complete variable domain, with remaining parts taken from reference TRBV5-1 and TRBJ2-4, reads KAGVTQTPRYLIKTRGQQVTLSCSPISGHRSVSWYQQTPGQGLQFLFEYFSETQRNKGNFPGRFSGRQFSNSRSEMNVSTLELGDSALYLCASSTGPGENIQYFGAGTRLSVL.

The chain recombines TRBV10-3 with TRBJ2-3; unclear D gene. The V and J ends lost 2 bases and 6 bases respectively, with 12 bases between them. Germline V gene lookup returns CDR1 ENHRY and CDR2 SYGVKD. The CDR3 runs to 14 residues. CDR3 sequence: CAISENLLQDTQYF. The CDR3 coding sequence is TGTGCCATCAGTGAGAATCTCCTCCAGGATACGCAGTATTTT.

V and J are TRBV20-1 and TRBJ2-7; 9 bases match TRBD2. The CDR3 contains 13 residues. Per germline, CDR1 DFQATT and CDR2 SNEGSKA (reference sequence). Unmatched junction bases numbered 3, after V lost 2 bases and J lost 4 bases. The CDR3 nucleotides are TGCAGTGCTAGAAAGCGGGGGGAGTACGAGCAGTACTTC. This sequence encodes CSARKRGEYEQYF.